One sample yielded the 4 T cell receptor beta chains listed below, sequenced in a study of cytomegalovirus exposure and HLA in healthy donors. Data came from immunoSEQ multiplex PCR; TCRdb stores just in-frame clones and leaves some out. The sample has about 170,000 clones, 86% seen once. The sequencing sample was made of PBMCs. These receptor sequences come from a woman aged 18 to 35 in good health and CMV-seronegative.

The gene calls are TRBV6-5 and TRBJ2-3; TRBD1 might be the D (5 bases). The V end lost 6 bases, the J end lost 6 bases, and 10 bases lay between the germline ends. The CDR3 sequence is 12 residues long. In germline, CDR1 is MNHEY, CDR2 SVGAGI. The CDR3 nucleotides are TGTGCCAGCAGCCACAACAGGGATACGCAGTATTTT. As protein: CASSHNRDTQYF.

The table lists this clone with a count of one. The chain employs TRBV29-1 and TRBJ1-4; tentative D call: TRBD1 (5 bases). Germline values: CDR1 SQVTM, CDR2 ANQGSEA. The CDR3 loop spans 14 amino acids. V gave up 2 bases and J gave up 7 bases, with 14 bases separating them. Here the CDR3 reads CSVELSPGGEKLFF. The CDR3 DNA reads TGCAGCGTTGAATTAAGTCCCGGGGGTGAAAAACTGTTTTTT.

The V gene is TRBV7-2, the J gene TRBJ2-2; tentative D call: TRBD1 (6 bases). The CDR3 is 14 residues long. The V end lost 4 bases, the J end lost 6 bases, and 12 bases lay between the germline ends. Per the germline V gene, CDR1 is SGHTA and CDR2 is FQGNSA. Here the CDR3 DNA reads TGTGCCAGCAGCTCACTAACAGGGTCCGGGGAGCTGTTTTTT. This codes for CASSSLTGSGELFF.

CDR3 nucleotides: TGTGCCAGCAGCCTAGACTCCTCCGGGATCCGAAGTAATGAAAAACTGTTTTTT. This translates into CASSLDSSGIRSNEKLFF. The chain has TRBV9 and TRBJ1-4; D gene ambiguous. In germline, CDR1 is SGDLS, CDR2 YYNGEE. There are 18 residues in the CDR3. Trimming cost V 4 bases and J 4 bases, with 23 bases left between them.